The rows below give T cell receptor beta chains drawn from one sample of a study of patients and donors after allogeneic stem cell transplantation. TCRdb reanalysed the RT-PCR reads using MiXCR and keeps one entry per CDR3 protein. The sample contains approximately 140,000 distinct CDR3 sequences, 37% of which appear only once. Sequenced: blood, either unsorted or a sorted T cell fraction (not recorded which). Receptor source: a human donor who was either an allogeneic HSCT recipient or a stem cell or donor lymphocyte infusion donor (not recorded which). It is not recorded whose cells these are; they may come from a transplant donor. Each CDR3 is given with its conserved first and last residue. D genes are given only for firm matches. Size is omitted from some rows. Given values are once, few, many or a class for expanded clones.

TRBJ2-3	TRBD2	18	NA	TRBV20-1	CSARDPGLAEGITDTQYF	TGCAGTGCTAGAGATCCTGGACTAGCGGAAGGAATCACAGATACGCAGTATTTT
TRBJ1-1	TRBD1	15	NA	TRBV5-1	CASSKLTGEGTEAFF	TGCGCCAGCAGTAAATTGACAGGGGAGGGAACTGAAGCTTTCTTT
TRBJ2-3	TRBD2	14	few	TRBV29-1	CSAPGGPWADTQYF	TGCAGCGCACCGGGGGGGCCGTGGGCAGATACGCAGTATTTT
TRBJ1-1	NA	15	many	TRBV7-2	CASSLTSGESTEAFF	TGTGCCAGCAGCTTGACCTCGGGTGAGTCCACTGAAGCTTTCTTT
TRBJ1-1	NA	14	NA	TRBV6-2/TRBV6-3	CASSFTPVQTEAFF	TGTGCCAGCAGTTTCACTCCGGTACAGACTGAAGCTTTCTTT
TRBJ2-1	NA	12	NA	TRBV7-8	CASSLDPNEQFF	TGTGCCAGCAGCTTAGACCCAAATGAGCAGTTCTTC
TRBJ2-2	TRBD2	18	NA	TRBV12-3/TRBV12-4	CASSLATSGGPNTGELFF	TGTGCCAGCAGTTTAGCGACTAGCGGGGGCCCGAACACCGGGGAGCTGTTTTTT
TRBJ1-5	NA	16	NA	TRBV27	CASSLEGRELRQPQHF	TGTGCCAGCTCCCTGGAGGGCAGGGAACTCCGTCAGCCCCAGCATTTT
TRBJ1-5	NA	13	many	TRBV10-3	CASTRGLGQPQHF	TGTGCCAGCACCAGGGGTTTGGGTCAGCCCCAGCATTTT
TRBJ2-1	NA	16	NA	TRBV28	CASSLSGPSSYNEQFF	TGTGCCAGCAGTTTATCGGGTCCCAGCTCCTACAATGAGCAGTTCTTC
TRBJ1-6	TRBD1	10	NA	TRBV20-1	CGNRGPPLHF	TGCGGGAACAGGGGGCCCCCCCTCCACTTT
TRBJ2-1	NA	13	few	TRBV4-2	CASSQVIYNEQFF	TGTGCCAGCAGCCAAGTAATTTACAATGAGCAGTTCTTC
TRBJ1-2	TRBD1	16	few	TRBV20-1	CSARDAGQIANYGYTF	TGCAGTGCTAGAGACGCGGGACAGATCGCTAACTATGGCTACACCTTC
TRBJ1-2	NA	15	few	TRBV24-1	CATSDFGGIKYGYTF	TGTGCCACCAGTGATTTTGGGGGAATCAAGTATGGCTACACCTTC
TRBJ1-5	NA	12	NA	TRBV12-3/TRBV12-4	CASGDSNQPQHF	TGTGCCTCAGGGGATAGCAATCAGCCCCAGCATTTT